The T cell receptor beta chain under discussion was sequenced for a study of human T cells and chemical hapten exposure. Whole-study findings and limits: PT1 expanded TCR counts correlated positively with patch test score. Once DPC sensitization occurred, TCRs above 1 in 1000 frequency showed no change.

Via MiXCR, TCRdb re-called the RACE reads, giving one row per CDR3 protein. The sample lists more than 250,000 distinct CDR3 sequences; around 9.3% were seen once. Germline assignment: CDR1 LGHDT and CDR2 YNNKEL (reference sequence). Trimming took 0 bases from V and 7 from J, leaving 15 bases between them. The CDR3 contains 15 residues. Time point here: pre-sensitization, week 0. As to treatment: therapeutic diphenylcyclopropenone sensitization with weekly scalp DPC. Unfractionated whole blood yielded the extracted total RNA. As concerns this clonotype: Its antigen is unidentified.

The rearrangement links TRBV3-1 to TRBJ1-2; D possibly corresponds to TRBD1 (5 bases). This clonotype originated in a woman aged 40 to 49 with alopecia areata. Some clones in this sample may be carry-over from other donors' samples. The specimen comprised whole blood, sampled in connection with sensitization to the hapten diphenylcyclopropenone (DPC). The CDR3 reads CASSQDLSAGSGYTF. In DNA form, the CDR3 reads TGTGCCAGCAGCCAAGATTTGTCGGCAGGGTCTGGCTACACCTTC.